The entry below describes one T cell receptor (beta chain). The data stem from a study of shared clonotypes between healthy human individuals. The overall study: Three CD4 naive, three CD4 memory, two CD8 naive and one CD8 memory plate were used per donor.

All the donors were Caucasian adults who lived in Nashville, Tennessee. A CD45RA+ naive subset and a CD45RA-negative memory subset were split from CD4+ cells. It was at deep level that the assay was run. Measured with immunoSEQ multiplex PCR; TCRdb has only the in-frame clones, and not every one. The table records 640,000 or so clones, about two thirds of them present only once. Trimming shortened V by 3 bases and J by 2 bases, and 18 bases separated the two germline ends. Germline V gives CDR1 LNHDA, CDR2 SQIVND (reference sequence). The CDR3 runs to 17 residues. This clonotype was obtained from a woman in her twenties or thirties in good health. The J gene is TRBJ2-3, the V gene TRBV19, with D possibly matching TRBD2 (6 bases). Sequencing input: memory CD4+ T cells sorted from blood. Subset denoted: CD45RA-negative fraction. The chain's CDR3 is CASSIESRRALTDTQYF. The CDR3 region has the DNA TGTGCCAGTAGTATCGAGTCGAGGAGGGCCCTCACAGATACGCAGTATTTT.